The rows below give T cell receptor beta chains drawn from one sample of a study of shared clonotypes between healthy human individuals. Sequenced by immunoSEQ multiplex PCR; TCRdb stores in-frame clones only, minus some. Among about half a million clones listed, around 77% were seen once. Sequenced sample: PBMCs. The receptors come from a woman aged 40 to 50 in good health. Some clones in this sample may be carry-over from other donors' samples. The CDR3 runs from the conserved cysteine through the conserved F or W. The D gene is left open where the match is weak. Size values are once, few and many counts, or a class for expanded clones, and some rows have none.

clone_size	v_call	j_call	d_call	cdr3_nt	cdr3_aa
-	TRBV7-9	TRBJ1-1	-	TGTGCCAGCAGCATGAATGTAGGGGATGAAGCTTTCTTT	CASSMNVGDEAFF
-	TRBV19	TRBJ2-7	-	TGTGCCAGCGACGCAGGATACGAGCAGTACTTC	CASDAGYEQYF
-	TRBV6-6	TRBJ1-3	-	TGTGCCAGCAGTTACTCAGGGGCCGGTGGAAACACCATATATTTT	CASSYSGAGGNTIYF
-	TRBV5-3	TRBJ2-7	TRBD2	TGTGCCAGAAGCTTGGGGGTAGCGGGCTACTACGAGCAGTACTTC	CARSLGVAGYYEQYF
once	TRBV27	TRBJ2-7	TRBD1	TGTGCCAGCAGGACAGGGGGTCTCGACGAGCAGTACTTC	CASRTGGLDEQYF
-	TRBV25-1	TRBJ2-1	TRBD2	TGTGCCAGCAGTGAACCGGCTAGAGCGGGAGGGTACAATGAGCAGTTCTTC	CASSEPARAGGYNEQFF
-	TRBV4-3	TRBJ2-7	TRBD1	TGCGCCAGCAGCCAAGTGGGGGGACAGGGTTTTCAACCCTCCTACGAGCAGTACTTC	CASSQVGGQGFQPSYEQYF
-	TRBV7-2	TRBJ2-7	-	TGTGCCAGCAGCTTAGCCCTGCGGGAGCAGTACTTC	CASSLALREQYF
few	TRBV18	TRBJ1-1	-	TGTGCCAGCTCACCACCGGCCAGTAACACTGAAGCTTTCTTT	CASSPPASNTEAFF
-	TRBV28	TRBJ1-2	-	TGTGCCAGCAGTTCCACACAGGGCCGGATCTATGGCTACACCTTC	CASSSTQGRIYGYTF
many	TRBV2	TRBJ1-4	-	TGTGCCAGCAGCCCCCGCTCGGGTGAAAAACTGTTTTTT	CASSPRSGEKLFF
-	TRBV7-2	TRBJ1-2	-	TGTGCCAGCAGCTTATCAGCTCCGGGGCCCGGCTACACCTTC	CASSLSAPGPGYTF
-	TRBV6-5	TRBJ2-5	-	TGTGCCAGCAGTTCCAGGCAATTTGTAGAGACCCAGTACTTC	CASSSRQFVETQYF
-	TRBV4-2	TRBJ2-7	TRBD2	TGTGCCAGCAGCCACAGACTAGCGGGAGGGTACGAGCAGTACTTC	CASSHRLAGGYEQYF
-	TRBV30	TRBJ1-2	-	TGTGCCTGGAGTACGGCCGGGGGGAGGAGCGGCTACACCTTC	CAWSTAGGRSGYTF
-	TRBV5-1	TRBJ2-7	TRBD2	TGCGCCAGCAGTCCCGGGACTAGCGGGAGCGAGCAGTACTTC	CASSPGTSGSEQYF
-	TRBV5-4	TRBJ2-1	-	TGTGCCAGCAGGGGGGTCTTCTACAATGAGCAGTTCTTC	CASRGVFYNEQFF
-	TRBV7-3	TRBJ2-1	-	TGTGCCAGCAGCCCCCTAGATGAGCAGTTCTTC	CASSPLDEQFF
-	TRBV5-1	TRBJ1-1	TRBD1	TGCGCCAGCAGCTTGGAGCCGGGGGGACAGTCTCATGAAGCTTTCTTT	CASSLEPGGQSHEAFF
-	TRBV7-3	TRBJ1-2	TRBD1	TGTGCCAGCAGCCGACCGTGGACAGGCTATGGCTACACCTTC	CASSRPWTGYGYTF
-	TRBV25-1	TRBJ2-1	TRBD2	TGTGCCAGCAGTGAGACGACTAGCGGGAGGGTAAATGAGCAGTTCTTC	CASSETTSGRVNEQFF
few	TRBV19	TRBJ2-3	-	TGTGCCAGTAGTATAACTGCACTTGGCACAGATACGCAGTATTTT	CASSITALGTDTQYF
-	TRBV5-4	TRBJ2-3	-	TGTGCCAGCAGCGGTGGTCCGGTAGGGGATACGCAGTATTTT	CASSGGPVGDTQYF
few	TRBV19	TRBJ1-1	-	TGTGCCAGTAGTATAGATACAGGGAACACTGAAGCTTTCTTT	CASSIDTGNTEAFF
once	TRBV27	TRBJ1-5	-	TGTGCCAGCAGTTTACGAGGAAATCAGCCCCAGCATTTT	CASSLRGNQPQHF
-	TRBV7-2	TRBJ2-2	-	TGTGCCAGCAGCTTAGTTGGGCCGCGGGGGGAGCTGTTTTTT	CASSLVGPRGELFF
-	TRBV5-4	TRBJ1-2	-	TGTGCCAGCAGCTTGGTGACCGCTGGCTACACCTTC	CASSLVTAGYTF
-	TRBV10-3	TRBJ2-7	-	TGTGCCACCCGGCCTGAGTGGACACCCTTCCTGCGGATTTACGAGCAGTACTTC	CATRPEWTPFLRIYEQYF
-	TRBV14	TRBJ2-3	-	TGTGCCAGCAGCCAAGATCGGCGGGGAGATACGCAGTATTTT	CASSQDRRGDTQYF
few	TRBV2	TRBJ2-7	-	TGTGCCAGCCACCCTACTAGCATTTCCTACGAGCAGTACTTC	CASHPTSISYEQYF
-	TRBV18	TRBJ1-1	-	TGTGCCAGCTCACCAGTAACAGGAGCGCTTGAAGCTTTCTTT	CASSPVTGALEAFF
once	TRBV7-8	TRBJ1-4	-	TGTGCCAGCAGCTTAGGACCCGCAACTAATGAAAAACTGTTTTTT	CASSLGPATNEKLFF
-	TRBV6-6	TRBJ1-2	-	TGTGCCAGCAGCAACCGTGGGGCCAGGTTGGGCTACACCTTC	CASSNRGARLGYTF
-	TRBV6-5	TRBJ1-2	-	TGTGCCAGCAGCCCCATGGCTAACTATGGCTACACCTTC	CASSPMANYGYTF
many	TRBV5-4	TRBJ2-1	TRBD1	TGTGCCAGCAGCATCCTGGGACAGGGGGCAGTCTCCTACAATGAGCAGTTCTTC	CASSILGQGAVSYNEQFF
-	TRBV4-2	TRBJ2-7	TRBD2	TGTGCCAGCAGCCAAGTCGGCGGGACTAGCGGATACGAGCAGTACTTC	CASSQVGGTSGYEQYF
-	TRBV30	TRBJ1-6	-	TGTGCCTGGAGTGGAACTCGGTATTCACCCCTCCACTTT	CAWSGTRYSPLHF
-	TRBV28	TRBJ2-7	TRBD2	TGTGCCAGCAATCTAGCGGGAGGGGGATCCTACGAGCAGTACTTC	CASNLAGGGSYEQYF
-	TRBV29-1	TRBJ2-7	TRBD1	TGCAGCGTTGTCGGGGGACAGGGGGCGGTGGAGCAGTACTTC	CSVVGGQGAVEQYF
-	TRBV6-1	TRBJ1-2	-	TGTGCCAGCAGTGAAGTAGCGGAATCGGCGGGCTATGGCTACACCTTC	CASSEVAESAGYGYTF
-	TRBV6-4	TRBJ1-2	TRBD1	TGTGCCACATCGGGACAGGATGACTATGGCTACACCTTC	CATSGQDDYGYTF
few	TRBV11-2	TRBJ2-7	-	TGTGCCAGCAGCGGGGGAACAGGGAGCGAGCAGTACTTC	CASSGGTGSEQYF
-	TRBV5-1	TRBJ2-6	-	TGCGCCAGCAGCTCGGGGGCCGGGGCCAACGTCCTGACTTTC	CASSSGAGANVLTF
-	TRBV5-1	TRBJ1-4	-	TGCGCCAGCAGCTTGAGCCAGGGGCATGAAAAACTGTTTTTT	CASSLSQGHEKLFF
-	TRBV5-1	TRBJ1-2	-	TGCGCCAGCAGCTTGGTGGCCGAAGATGGCTACACCTTC	CASSLVAEDGYTF
-	TRBV7-2	TRBJ2-1	-	TGTGCCAGCAGCTTACCACCGGGACTCTCCTACAATGAGCAGTTCTTC	CASSLPPGLSYNEQFF
-	TRBV5-4	TRBJ2-3	-	TGTGCCAGCAGCTTGAGGGGGAGGTCCGCCACAGATACGCAGTATTTT	CASSLRGRSATDTQYF
-	TRBV2	TRBJ2-3	-	TGTGCCAGCTTAAGGGACGGGTCCACAGATACGCAGTATTTT	CASLRDGSTDTQYF
-	TRBV30	TRBJ1-2	TRBD1	TGTGCCTGGAGTACAGGGGCGACCAACTATGGCTACACCTTC	CAWSTGATNYGYTF
-	TRBV30	TRBJ2-2	-	TGTGCCTGGAGTGGGGGGTCCGGGGAGCTGTTTTTT	CAWSGGSGELFF